Presented here are 7 T cell receptor beta chains from one specimen sequenced in a study of HIV-infected children after antiretroviral therapy interruption. As to treatment: PENTA 11 planned treatment interruption arm or continuous ART arm. Unique molecular identifiers were included in an RNA-based 3' RACE TCR library. TCRdb used MiXCR to reprocess the 3' RACE reads, holding one entry per CDR3 protein. The table records about 15,000 distinct CDR3 sequences, about 3.6% of them present only once. The sequenced sample was CD45RO+ CD8+ T cells from PBMCs, pooled from several time points, obtained from a donor given antiretroviral therapy, either interrupted or continuous. Described subset: memory CD8+ CD45RO+ CD45RA- T cells. The receptors originated from a pool of human donors with HIV.

This clonotype was detected ten times or more. The V gene is TRBV28, the J gene TRBJ2-1; D is unresolved. The germline V gene has CDR1 MDHEN and CDR2 SYDVKM. V was cut by 0 bases and J by 0 bases, with 9 bases left in between. CDR3 length: 16 amino acids. The CDR3 loop is CASSLWGFSSYNEQFF. The CDR3 region has the DNA TGTGCCAGCAGTTTATGGGGGTTCAGCTCCTACAATGAGCAGTTCTTC.

This clonotype appeared many times. The chain recombines TRBV29-1 with TRBJ2-7; the D gene is possibly TRBD2 (6 bases). The CDR3 covers 13 residues. V lost 1 base, J lost 4 bases, and 11 bases lay in between. Per the germline V gene, CDR1 is SQVTM and CDR2 is ANQGSEA. CDR3 bases: TGCAGCGTTGAAGGTGCGGGACCTTACGAGCAGTACTTC. It yields the protein CSVEGAGPYEQYF.

A remark on this clonotype: A read error may produce the germline difference seen at one junction end. The chain links TRBV24-1 to TRBJ2-7; 10 bases fit TRBD1. This CDR3 has 15 amino acids. Germline V gene sequence: CDR1 KGHDR, CDR2 SFDVKD. The CDR3 DNA reads as TGTGCAACCAGTCCGTCCGGGACAGGGGTCTACGAGCAGTACTTC. Amino acid sequence: CATSPSGTGVYEQYF.

This clonotype appeared many times. V and J are TRBV20-1 and TRBJ1-5; TRBD1 matches 7 bases. The CDR3 is 14 residues long. With 3 bases clipped from V and 8 bases from J, the junction kept 10 bases outside the gene matches. Germline loops: CDR1 DFQATT, CDR2 SNEGSKA (reference sequence). The CDR3 spells CSARSDREVEPQHF. The CDR3 bases are TGCAGTGCTAGGTCCGACAGGGAGGTCGAGCCCCAGCATTTT.

This clonotype rates as medium-sized. The J gene is TRBJ2-5, the V gene TRBV10-3; D is possibly TRBD1 (5 bases). Trimming shortened V by 2 bases and J by 5 bases, and 24 bases separated the two germline ends. The CDR3 totals 18 residues. The germline V gene has CDR1 ENHRY and CDR2 SYGVKD. This chain's CDR3 is CAISEPPLGQGAWETQYF. The DNA of the CDR3 is TGTGCCATCAGTGAGCCGCCCTTGGGGCAGGGCGCTTGGGAGACCCAGTACTTC.

Many counts were recorded for this clonotype. J is TRBJ2-7 and V is TRBV27, with TRBD1 matching 11 bases. Per the germline V gene, CDR1 is MNHEY and CDR2 is SMNVEV (reference sequence). This CDR3 is 14 amino acids long. The V and J ends lost 6 bases and 6 bases, in that order; junction bases with no gene match: 7. The CDR3 DNA is TGTGCCAGCAGAGATTCCGGGACAGGGGGCGAGCAGTACTTC. Its protein product is CASRDSGTGGEQYF.

The V call is TRBV28, the J call TRBJ1-4; D gene ambiguous. The CDR3 runs 15 residues. Germline V gene lookup returns CDR1 MDHEN and CDR2 SYDVKM. Trimming took 6 bases from V and 4 from J, leaving 15 bases between them. CDR3 sequence: CASRNGVTYNEKLFF. The CDR3 DNA reads as TGTGCCAGCAGGAATGGGGTTACCTATAATGAAAAACTGTTTTTT.